This TCR beta chain was captured in a study of blood T cell repertoires in COVID-19. Looking at the study overall: Specimens from acute and convalescent COVID-19 originated in the United States, Italy and Spain. T cells, B-cell-depleted T cells, or PBMCs supplied cDNA or gDNA.

The germline CDR1 and CDR2 sequences are SGHNT and YYREEE (reference sequence). The V gene lost 6 bases and the J gene lost 3 bases, with 31 bases spanning the gap. The CDR3 is 20 residues long. Original handling: From reference gene primer amplification, estimates of nucleated cell counts were derived. This table comes from immunoSEQ multiplex PCR, and its TCRdb copy is limited to in-frame clones, with some not included. That table is the source of V, J and clone size, and D and trimming were worked out from the DNA. The data contain some 180,000 clones, around nine tenths of them seen just once; the ten biggest clones take up about 22%.

The sequence came from a man aged 60-69 years with active or convalescent COVID-19. This chain joins TRBV5-4 and TRBJ2-1; a possible D gene is TRBD2 (8 bases). The material sequenced was peripheral blood. CDR3 amino acids: CASTEQQGTIGGGIYNEQFF. The CDR3 bases are TGTGCCAGCACCGAACAACAGGGGACGATTGGCGGGGGGATCTACAATGAGCAGTTCTTC.